The entry below gives a single T cell receptor beta chain sequence along with its context. Its antigen is still unknown. Germline trimming cut 3 bases from V and 2 bases from J; bases unmatched to any gene: 12. Germline-derived CDR1 and CDR2 are SGHAT and FQNNGV. CDR3 size: 19 residues. This record comes from a study of early T cells in non-severe SARS-CoV-2 infection. In the study overall: Whole-blood bulk RNA, unsorted, was sequenced, and chains were unpaired.

General study findings and limits: Using VDJdb, the matching emphasized anti-spike CD8 responses while missing private and CD4 specificities.

As part of library construction, unique molecular identifiers were attached to individual cDNA molecules. TCRdb analysed the 5' RACE reads with MiXCR anew, one entry per CDR3 protein. The sample contains about 80,000 distinct CDR3 sequences, roughly 13% of which appear only once. The sequenced sample consisted of whole blood. This sequence originates from an adult who was a healthcare worker with PCR-confirmed SARS-CoV-2 infection or an uninfected control (not recorded which). The chain joins TRBV11-2 to TRBJ2-3; 12 bases are a match to TRBD2. The CDR3 DNA is TGTGCCAGCAGCTTCCCGGGACTAGCGGGTGACCCAGACACAGATACGCAGTATTTT. It is translated as CASSFPGLAGDPDTDTQYF.